The following is a T cell receptor beta chain sequence with its context. This record comes from a study of blood T cell repertoires in COVID-19. In the study overall: The study drew acute and convalescent COVID-19 samples from the United States, Italy and Spain. Nucleic acid was either cDNA or gDNA, and it came from T cells, B-cell-depleted T cells, or PBMCs.

Authors' analysis steps: For nucleated cells, counts were estimated from reference gene primer amplification. Profiling relied on immunoSEQ multiplex PCR, and the TCRdb table lists in-frame clones only, not all of them. For V, J and clone size, that table is used; D and trimming come from the DNA. The sample lists roughly 50,000 clones; more than 75% were seen once. The CDR3 consists of 15 residues. The V gene end was trimmed by 4 bases and the J gene end by 2 bases; junction bases not matched to a gene: 4. In germline, CDR1 is MGHDK, CDR2 SYGVNS. The sequence was obtained from a woman aged 55-70 years with acute or convalescent COVID-19. The chain combines TRBV25-1 with TRBJ2-1, with TRBD2 matching 8 bases. The sequenced sample was peripheral blood. The CDR3 sequence: CASSVTGGPYNEQFF. The DNA of the CDR3 is TGTGCCAGCAGTGTTACGGGAGGGCCCTACAATGAGCAGTTCTTC.